Each of the 27 T cell receptor beta chains below was sequenced from the same sample in a study of blood T cell repertoires in COVID-19 (TCRdb year 2020). Receptor amplification or capture employed the immunoSEQ multiplex PCR assay. Drawn from immuneACCESS, this table holds only the in-frame rearrangements with V and J called that TCRdb kept. Clones are partly lost; checked studies trace under half to an unresolved V gene and leave the rest unexplained. Counted in this sample were 200,000 or so clones; around nine tenths of them appeared once. Of the sample, roughly 10% is held by the ten largest clones. The specimen sequenced was PBMCs or T cells enriched from blood (not recorded which). The origin of the receptors is a man in his thirties or forties who had recovered from COVID-19.

V is TRBV7-8 and J is TRBJ1-5; a weak D match, TRBD1 (6 bases). Trimming pared 0 bases from V and 0 bases from J, leaving 12 bases between. Per the germline V gene, CDR1 is SGHVS and CDR2 is FQNEAQ. The CDR3 contains 17 residues. In nucleotides, the CDR3 is TGTGCCAGCAGCTTAGCGCTGCGGACAGCTAGCAATCAGCCCCAGCATTTT. Protein: CASSLALRTASNQPQHF.

The chain has TRBV18 and TRBJ1-1; weak D call: TRBD1 (5 bases). CDR1 and CDR2 from the germline V gene are KGHSH and LQKENI. This CDR3 comprises 14 residues. V was clipped by 1 base and J by 5 bases, with 11 bases between them. The DNA of the CDR3 is TGTGCCAGCTCACCACGGGGGGAGGGTACTGAAGCTTTCTTT. The encoded protein is CASSPRGEGTEAFF.

The rearrangement uses TRBV15 and TRBJ1-5; the D is unclear. The CDR3 is made up of 14 amino acids. Germline V gene sequence: CDR1 LNHNV, CDR2 YYDKDF (reference sequence). V lost 0 bases and J lost 0, with 3 bases in between. CDR3 DNA sequence: TGTGCCACCAGCAGAGACTATAGCAATCAGCCCCAGCATTTT. Its protein product is CATSRDYSNQPQHF.

The chain couples TRBV27 to TRBJ2-1; TRBD1 might be the D (6 bases). V was pared by 6 bases and J by 9 bases, with 9 bases between. CDR1 is MNHEY, CDR2 SMNVEV, per germline (reference sequence). This CDR3 has 11 residues. The CDR3, as DNA: TGTGCCAGCAGGCTAGGGGGTGAGCAGTTCTTC. It translates to CASRLGGEQFF.

The chain has TRBV9 and TRBJ2-3; 8 bases align to TRBD2. CDR1 and CDR2 from the germline V gene are SGDLS and YYNGEE. The CDR3 is made up of 15 amino acids. With V trimmed by 2 bases and J by 0 bases, 2 bases remained unmatched. Here the CDR3 DNA reads TGTGCCAGCAGCGTGAGCGGGGGAAGCACAGATACGCAGTATTTT. Residues: CASSVSGGSTDTQYF.

The V call is TRBV5-4, the J call TRBJ2-5; D not certain. V shed 2 bases and J shed 5 bases, with 13 bases lying between them. This CDR3 has 14 amino acids. From germline, CDR1 is SGHNT and CDR2 YYREEE (reference sequence). Written as DNA, the CDR3 is TGTGCCAGCAGCTTTACTTCCTTCGGGGAGACCCAGTACTTC. Protein sequence: CASSFTSFGETQYF.

The chain employs TRBV19 and TRBJ1-2; 9 nucleotides match TRBD1. Per germline, CDR1 LNHDA and CDR2 SQIVND (reference sequence). The CDR3 has 15 residues. Trimming removed 3 bases from V and 2 bases from J; junction bases left unmatched: 4. CDR3 sequence: CASSMWDRANYGYTF. The CDR3 DNA is TGTGCCAGTAGTATGTGGGACAGGGCCAACTATGGCTACACCTTC.

V is TRBV4-1 and J is TRBJ2-7; 8 bases are a match to TRBD1. Germline CDR1 MGHRA, CDR2 YSYEKL. V was clipped by 5 bases and J by 1 base; unmatched bases: 4. CDR3 length: 14 amino acids. The CDR3 is CASSTHRGSYEQYF. The CDR3 nucleotides read TGCGCCAGCAGCACCCACAGGGGGTCCTACGAGCAGTACTTC.

The J gene is TRBJ2-1, the V gene TRBV6-5; TRBD2 aligns across 13 bases. Germline assignment: CDR1 MNHEY and CDR2 SVGAGI. J gave up 9 bases and V 7 bases, and 9 bases lay outside the gene matches. This CDR3 has 15 amino acids. The CDR3 loop is CASNPTSGRRSEQFF. CDR3 nucleotide sequence: TGTGCCAGCAACCCGACTAGCGGGAGGAGAAGTGAGCAGTTCTTC.

The chain is built from TRBV6-1 and TRBJ1-2; D gene unclear. The germline CDR1 and CDR2 sequences are MNHNS and SASEGT. The CDR3 has 15 residues. The V and J ends lost 2 bases and 5 bases respectively, with 15 bases between them. The CDR3 region is CASSEIPSHGYGYTF. Written as DNA, the CDR3 is TGTGCCAGCAGTGAAATCCCCAGTCACGGGTATGGCTACACCTTC.

V gene TRBV3-1 (or the pseudogene TRBV3-2) combines with J gene TRBJ1-6; 9 bases match TRBD1. With 4 bases clipped from V and 9 bases from J, the junction kept 4 bases outside the gene matches. The CDR3 is 14 amino acids. Germline V gives CDR1 LGHDT, CDR2 YNNKEL (reference sequence). Written as DNA, the CDR3 is TGTGCCAGCAGCCTTCCGACAGGGGGTTCACCCCTCCACTTT. Its translation: CASSLPTGGSPLHF.

The chain recombines TRBV2 with TRBJ2-1; D is ambiguous. Germline CDR1 is SNHLY and CDR2 is FYNNEI. Trimming removed 6 bases at V and 0 bases at J, with 9 bases between. The CDR3 covers 14 residues. CDR3 coding DNA: TGTGCCAGCAGATTACAGAGCTCCTACAATGAGCAGTTCTTC. Its translation: CASRLQSSYNEQFF.

The V call is TRBV11-3, the J call TRBJ2-3; D possibly corresponds to TRBD2 (5 bases). The CDR3 is 15 residues long. Germline CDR1 reads SGHNT; CDR2 reads YENEEA. V dropped 5 bases and J dropped 3 bases, with 15 bases sitting between them. The CDR3 coding sequence is TGTGCCAGCAGCCCCGGCGGGCCCTCAACAGATACGCAGTATTTT. This translates into CASSPGGPSTDTQYF.

This rearrangement joins TRBV28 to TRBJ2-3, with 9 positions matching TRBD2. CDR3 length: 16 amino acids. Germline V gene sequence: CDR1 MDHEN, CDR2 SYDVKM. V was pared by 5 bases and J by 1 base, with 7 bases of the junction left unmatched. The CDR3 loop is CASSVSGSIGTDTQYF. CDR3 bases: TGTGCCAGCAGTGTTAGCGGGAGCATTGGCACAGATACGCAGTATTTT.

J is TRBJ2-1 and V is TRBV4-3, with TRBD2 identical over 9 bases. The J segment lost 4 bases and the V segment lost 5 bases, leaving 6 bases of the junction unmatched. The germline V gene has CDR1 LGHNA and CDR2 YSLEER. The CDR3 covers 15 residues. CDR3 protein: CASSEGSGGYNEQFF. The DNA of the CDR3 is TGCGCCAGCAGCGAAGGAAGCGGGGGGTACAATGAGCAGTTCTTC.

The chain has TRBV19 and TRBJ1-3; the D gene is possibly TRBD1 (6 bases). The CDR3 runs to 14 residues. The germline V and J ends were trimmed by 4 bases and 4 bases, with 11 bases remaining between them. Per the germline V gene, CDR1 is LNHDA and CDR2 is SQIVND (reference sequence). CDR3 region: CASSRHREGNTIYF. The CDR3 nucleotides read TGTGCCAGTAGTAGGCACAGGGAAGGAAACACCATATATTTT.

V is TRBV7-2 and J is TRBJ2-1, with D possibly matching TRBD1 (6 bases). CDR1 is SGHTA and CDR2 is FQGNSA in the germline V gene. V was pared by 1 base and J by 14 bases, with 15 bases between. There are 13 residues in the CDR3. CDR3 residues: CASSLGQDPGKFF. In DNA, the CDR3 is TGTGCCAGCAGCTTAGGACAGGACCCAGGAAAGTTCTTC. Drawing the rest from reference TRBV7-2 and TRBJ2-1, the complete variable domain is GAGVSQSPSNKVTEKGKDVELRCDPISGHTALYWYRQSLGQGLEFLIYFQGNSAPDKSGLPSDRFSAERTGGSVSTLTIQRTQQEDSAVYLCASSLGQDPGKFFGPGTRLTVL.

The chain joins TRBV4-3 to TRBJ1-1, with D hard to call. CDR1 LGHNA and CDR2 YSLEER come from the germline V gene. V lost 2 bases, J lost 1 base, and 8 bases lay in between. CDR3 size: 14 residues. The CDR3 DNA follows: TGCGCCAGCAGCCAACTGGGAGGGAACACTGAAGCTTTCTTT. This encodes CASSQLGGNTEAFF.

This clone showed up just a few times. The V call is TRBV10-3, the J call TRBJ1-5; 9 bases are shared with TRBD1. V lost 6 bases, J lost 4 bases, and 1 base stayed unmatched. The CDR3 is 13 residues long. Germline loops: CDR1 ENHRY, CDR2 SYGVKD. CDR3 nucleotide sequence: TGTGCCATCAGGGGACAGGGAAATCAGCCCCAGCATTTT. Encoded protein: CAIRGQGNQPQHF.

This clone was counted once. CDR3 in amino acids: CASSRAGAAGELFF. CDR3 DNA: TGTGCCAGCAGCCGGGCGGGAGCAGCCGGGGAGCTGTTTTTT. V is TRBV2 and J is TRBJ2-2; the match to TRBD2 covers 7 bases. In germline, CDR1 is SNHLY, CDR2 FYNNEI. The CDR3 sequence is 14 residues long. Losses at the gene ends were 6 bases for V and 6 bases for J; bases not matched to a gene: 7.

J is TRBJ1-2 and V is TRBV11-2, with D perhaps matching TRBD1 (5 bases). In germline, CDR1 is SGHAT, CDR2 FQNNGV. This CDR3 is built from 13 residues. Trimming took 5 bases from V and 3 from J, leaving 10 bases between them. The CDR3 reads CASSQGGYYGYTF. The CDR3, as DNA: TGTGCCAGCAGCCAGGGCGGATACTATGGCTACACCTTC. The full variable domain, its missing parts supplied by reference TRBV11-2 and TRBJ1-2, is EAGVAQSPRYKIIEKRQSVAFWCNPISGHATLYWYQQILGQGPKLLIQFQNNGVVDDSQLPKDRFSAERLKGVDSTLKIQPAKLEDSAVYLCASSQGGYYGYTFGSGTRLTVV.

The V and J genes are TRBV19 and TRBJ1-6, with D possibly TRBD1 on 5 matching bases. V gave up 5 bases and J gave up 7 bases, with 9 bases separating them. This CDR3 contains 13 residues. Germline loops: CDR1 LNHDA, CDR2 SQIVND (reference sequence). Here the CDR3 DNA reads TGTGCCAGTAGTGGGGGACTCAATTCACCCCTCCACTTT. This encodes CASSGGLNSPLHF.

V is TRBV28 and J is TRBJ2-7; 7 bases are shared with TRBD1. CDR3 length equals 16 residues. The germline V gene encodes CDR1 MDHEN and CDR2 SYDVKM. After removal of 6 bases from V and 3 bases from J, the junction contained 14 bases not matched to a gene. This CDR3 is CASSDLGQAALYEQYF. CDR3 coding DNA: TGTGCCAGCAGCGACCTCGGACAGGCCGCCCTCTACGAGCAGTACTTC.

The V and J genes are TRBV5-4 and TRBJ1-2; D is ambiguous. CDR3 length equals 14 residues. V lost 4 bases and J lost 6, with 16 bases in between. CDR1 and CDR2 (germline): SGHNT, YYREEE (reference sequence). CDR3 nucleotide sequence: TGTGCCAGCAGCAATCGGCGAGGATTGGATGGCTACACCTTC. This encodes CASSNRRGLDGYTF.

The chain carries TRBV6-5 and TRBJ2-7; D may be TRBD1 (6 bases). The length of the CDR3 is 13 residues. Trimming took 6 bases from V and 1 from J, leaving 10 bases between them. Germline V CDR1 and CDR2: MNHEY, SVGAGI. The CDR3 is CASRPGQSYEQYF. The CDR3 region has the DNA TGTGCCAGCAGACCCGGACAGTCCTACGAGCAGTACTTC.

The chain couples TRBV29-1 to TRBJ2-7, with D possibly matching TRBD1 (6 bases). V was pared by 2 bases and J by 6 bases, with 14 bases between. Germline V gives CDR1 SQVTM, CDR2 ANQGSEA. This CDR3 has 13 residues. CDR3 bases: TGCAGCGTTGAACAATCACAGGGTACCGAGCAGTACTTC. Translating gives CSVEQSQGTEQYF.

The chain links TRBV7-8 to TRBJ2-5, with 7 bases matching TRBD1. There are 14 residues in the CDR3. Trimming at V came to 1 base and at J to 2 bases, leaving 1 base not matched to a gene. Germline V gene lookup returns CDR1 SGHVS and CDR2 FQNEAQ. This chain's CDR3 is CASSLGTGQETQYF. Written as DNA, the CDR3 is TGTGCCAGCAGCTTAGGGACAGGTCAAGAGACCCAGTACTTC.